Listed here is a single T cell receptor (beta chain). Its antigen remains unknown. Time point in this sample: newly diagnosed GD, antithyroid drugs for less than 3 months. Construction of the TCR library relied on RNA isolated from PBMCs. EDTA tubes received roughly 8.6 milliliters of drawn peripheral blood. This record comes from a study of regulatory T cells in long-lasting Graves disease. V lost 5 bases to trimming and J lost 4 bases, with 18 bases between them. Germline lookup yields CDR1 MDHEN and CDR2 SYDVKM. The CDR3 loop spans 16 amino acids. Study results and limitations: Persistent disease favored TRBV28, TRBJ1-2 and TRBJ2-5.

Construction of the TCR beta libraries employed iRepertoire HTBI primers in conjunction with Arm-PCR of CDR3 regions. Authors' data handling: The study identified more than 55 TRBV and 13 to 15 TRBJ segments across samples. Using its own MiXCR run on the multiplex PCR reads, TCRdb lists one record per CDR3 protein. The V and J calls here are based on TCRdb, not the publication. The sample shows over 500,000 distinct CDR3 sequences, roughly 15% of them seen only once. The sample was also linked to a second study, of T cells in Graves' hyperthyroidism and ophthalmopathy. That report adds: Thyroid ultrasound and orbital computed tomography, with clinical symptoms and serum thyroxine and TRAb, informed diagnoses.

This chain links TRBV28 with TRBJ1-3; TRBD1 might be the D (5 bases). Source: peripheral blood mononuclear cells (PBMCs), taken at new diagnosis, from a patient treated with antithyroid drugs. The TCR comes from a woman aged 25 to 39 with Graves disease. CDR3 loop: CASSRDFSSGGNTIYF. The CDR3 DNA sequence: TGTGCCAGCAGTCGGGACTTCTCCTCGGGAGGAAACACCATATATTTT.